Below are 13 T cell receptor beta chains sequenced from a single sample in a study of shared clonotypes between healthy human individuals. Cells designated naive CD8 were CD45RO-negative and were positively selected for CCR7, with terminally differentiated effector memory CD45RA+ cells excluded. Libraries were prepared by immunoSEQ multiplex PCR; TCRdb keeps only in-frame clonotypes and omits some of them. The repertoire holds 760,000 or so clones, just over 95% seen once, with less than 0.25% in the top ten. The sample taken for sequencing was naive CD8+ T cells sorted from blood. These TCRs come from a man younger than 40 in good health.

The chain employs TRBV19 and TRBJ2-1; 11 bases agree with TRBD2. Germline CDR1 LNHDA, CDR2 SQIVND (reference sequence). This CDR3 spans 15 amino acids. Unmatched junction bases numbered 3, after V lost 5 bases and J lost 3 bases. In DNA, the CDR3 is TGTGCCAGTAGTCCGACTAGCGGGATCTACAATGAGCAGTTCTTC. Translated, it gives CASSPTSGIYNEQFF.

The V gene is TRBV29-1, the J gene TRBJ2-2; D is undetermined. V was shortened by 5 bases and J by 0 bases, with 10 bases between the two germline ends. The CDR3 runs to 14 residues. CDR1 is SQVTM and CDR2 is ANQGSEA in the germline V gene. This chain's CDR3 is CSVSPRPNTGELFF. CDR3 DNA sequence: TGCAGCGTTTCCCCTAGACCGAACACCGGGGAGCTGTTTTTT.

As DNA, the CDR3 is TGTGCCAGCAGCCCATCTAGCGGGAGCTCCTACAATGAGCAGTTCTTC. Its translation is CASSPSSGSSYNEQFF. This rearrangement joins TRBV7-6 to TRBJ2-1, with TRBD2 matching 10 bases. Germline lookup yields CDR1 SGHVS and CDR2 FNYEAQ. The V segment lost 5 bases and the J segment 0 bases; nucleotides outside the gene matches: 4. The length of the CDR3 is 16 residues. Looking up the rest from reference TRBV7-6 and TRBJ2-1 gives the full variable domain: GAGVSQSPRYKVTKRGQDVALRCDPISGHVSLYWYRQALGQGPEFLTYFNYEAQQDKSGLPNDRFSAERPEGSISTLTIQRTEQRDSAMYRCASSPSSGSSYNEQFFGPGTRLTVL.

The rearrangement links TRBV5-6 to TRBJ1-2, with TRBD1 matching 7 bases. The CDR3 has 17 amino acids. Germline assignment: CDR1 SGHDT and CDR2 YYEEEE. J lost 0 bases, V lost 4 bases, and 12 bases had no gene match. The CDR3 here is CASSPGQATLANYGYTF. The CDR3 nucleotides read TGTGCCAGCAGCCCCGGACAGGCGACCCTAGCTAACTATGGCTACACCTTC.

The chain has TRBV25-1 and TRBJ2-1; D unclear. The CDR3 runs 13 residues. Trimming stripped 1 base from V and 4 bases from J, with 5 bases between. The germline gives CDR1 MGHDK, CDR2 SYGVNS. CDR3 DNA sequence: TGTGCCAGCAGTGAATCCCAGTACAATGAGCAGTTCTTC. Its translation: CASSESQYNEQFF.

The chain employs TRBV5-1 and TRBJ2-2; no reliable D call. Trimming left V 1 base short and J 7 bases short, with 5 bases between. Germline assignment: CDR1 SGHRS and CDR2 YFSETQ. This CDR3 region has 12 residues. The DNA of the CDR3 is TGCGCCAGCAGCTTGTCAGGCGGGGAGCTGTTTTTT. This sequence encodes CASSLSGGELFF.

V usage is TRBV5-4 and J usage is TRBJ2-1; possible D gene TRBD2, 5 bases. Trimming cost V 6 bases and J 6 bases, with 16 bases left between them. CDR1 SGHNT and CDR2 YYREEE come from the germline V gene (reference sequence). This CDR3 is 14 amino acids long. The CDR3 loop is CASTPGMTPNEQFF. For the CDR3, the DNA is TGTGCCAGCACCCCGGGAATGACCCCCAATGAGCAGTTCTTC.

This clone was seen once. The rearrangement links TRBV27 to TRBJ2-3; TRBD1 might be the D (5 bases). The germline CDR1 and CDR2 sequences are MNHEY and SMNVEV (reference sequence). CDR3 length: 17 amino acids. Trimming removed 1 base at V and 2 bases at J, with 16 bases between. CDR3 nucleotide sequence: TGTGCCAGCAGTTTATTGGCCCCCCAGGGTATCACAGATACGCAGTATTTT. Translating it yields CASSLLAPQGITDTQYF.

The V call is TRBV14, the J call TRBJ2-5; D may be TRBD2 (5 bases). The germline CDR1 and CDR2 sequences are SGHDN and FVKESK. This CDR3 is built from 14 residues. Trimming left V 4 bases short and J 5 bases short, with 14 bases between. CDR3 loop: CASSPDGLAETQYF. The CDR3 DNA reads TGTGCCAGCAGCCCGGACGGACTGGCGGAGACCCAGTACTTC.

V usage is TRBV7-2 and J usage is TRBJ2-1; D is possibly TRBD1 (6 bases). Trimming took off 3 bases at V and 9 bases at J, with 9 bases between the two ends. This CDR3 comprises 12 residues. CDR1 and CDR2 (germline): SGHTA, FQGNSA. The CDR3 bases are TGTGCCAGCAGCTTTCAGGGGCCTGAGCAGTTCTTC. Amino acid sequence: CASSFQGPEQFF.

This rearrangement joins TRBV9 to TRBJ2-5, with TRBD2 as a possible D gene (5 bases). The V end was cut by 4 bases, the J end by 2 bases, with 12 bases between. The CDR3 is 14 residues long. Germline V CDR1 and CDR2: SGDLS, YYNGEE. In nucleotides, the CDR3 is TGTGCCAGCAGCTCCGGCCGACTACAAGAGACCCAGTACTTC. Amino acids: CASSSGRLQETQYF.

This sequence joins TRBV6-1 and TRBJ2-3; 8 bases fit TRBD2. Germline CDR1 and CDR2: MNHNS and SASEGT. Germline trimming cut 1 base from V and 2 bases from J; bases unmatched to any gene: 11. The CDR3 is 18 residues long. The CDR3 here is CASSEVVRTSGYTDTQYF. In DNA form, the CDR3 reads TGTGCCAGCAGTGAAGTAGTCCGTACTAGCGGATACACAGATACGCAGTATTTT.

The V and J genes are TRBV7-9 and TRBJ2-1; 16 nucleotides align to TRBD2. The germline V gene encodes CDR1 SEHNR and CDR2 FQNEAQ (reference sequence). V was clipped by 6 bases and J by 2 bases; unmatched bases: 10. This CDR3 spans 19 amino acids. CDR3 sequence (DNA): TGTGCCAGCAGGTTGCCGGGACTAGCGGGAGGGAAGCCCTACAATGAGCAGTTCTTC. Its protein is CASRLPGLAGGKPYNEQFF. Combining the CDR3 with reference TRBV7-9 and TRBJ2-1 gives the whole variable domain DTGVSQNPRHKITKRGQNVTFRCDPISEHNRLYWYRQTLGQGPEFLTYFQNEAQLEKSRLLSDRFSAERPKGSFSTLEIQRTEQGDSAMYLCASRLPGLAGGKPYNEQFFGPGTRLTVL.